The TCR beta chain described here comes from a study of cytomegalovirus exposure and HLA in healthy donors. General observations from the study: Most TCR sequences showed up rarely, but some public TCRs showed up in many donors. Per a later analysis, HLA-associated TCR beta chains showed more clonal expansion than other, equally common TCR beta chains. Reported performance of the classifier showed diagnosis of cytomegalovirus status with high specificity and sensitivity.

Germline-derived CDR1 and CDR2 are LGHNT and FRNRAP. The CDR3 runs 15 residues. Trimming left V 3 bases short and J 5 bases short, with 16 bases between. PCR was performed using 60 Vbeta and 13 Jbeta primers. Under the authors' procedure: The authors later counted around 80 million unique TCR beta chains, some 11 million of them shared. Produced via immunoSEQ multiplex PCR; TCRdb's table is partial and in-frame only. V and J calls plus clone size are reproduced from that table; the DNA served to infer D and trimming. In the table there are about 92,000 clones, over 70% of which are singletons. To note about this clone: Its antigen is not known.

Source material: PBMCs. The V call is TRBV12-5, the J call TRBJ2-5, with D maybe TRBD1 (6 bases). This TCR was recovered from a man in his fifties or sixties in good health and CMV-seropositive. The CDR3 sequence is CASGLDTGYGETQYF. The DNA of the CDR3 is TGTGCTAGTGGTTTAGATACAGGGTACGGGGAGACCCAGTACTTC.